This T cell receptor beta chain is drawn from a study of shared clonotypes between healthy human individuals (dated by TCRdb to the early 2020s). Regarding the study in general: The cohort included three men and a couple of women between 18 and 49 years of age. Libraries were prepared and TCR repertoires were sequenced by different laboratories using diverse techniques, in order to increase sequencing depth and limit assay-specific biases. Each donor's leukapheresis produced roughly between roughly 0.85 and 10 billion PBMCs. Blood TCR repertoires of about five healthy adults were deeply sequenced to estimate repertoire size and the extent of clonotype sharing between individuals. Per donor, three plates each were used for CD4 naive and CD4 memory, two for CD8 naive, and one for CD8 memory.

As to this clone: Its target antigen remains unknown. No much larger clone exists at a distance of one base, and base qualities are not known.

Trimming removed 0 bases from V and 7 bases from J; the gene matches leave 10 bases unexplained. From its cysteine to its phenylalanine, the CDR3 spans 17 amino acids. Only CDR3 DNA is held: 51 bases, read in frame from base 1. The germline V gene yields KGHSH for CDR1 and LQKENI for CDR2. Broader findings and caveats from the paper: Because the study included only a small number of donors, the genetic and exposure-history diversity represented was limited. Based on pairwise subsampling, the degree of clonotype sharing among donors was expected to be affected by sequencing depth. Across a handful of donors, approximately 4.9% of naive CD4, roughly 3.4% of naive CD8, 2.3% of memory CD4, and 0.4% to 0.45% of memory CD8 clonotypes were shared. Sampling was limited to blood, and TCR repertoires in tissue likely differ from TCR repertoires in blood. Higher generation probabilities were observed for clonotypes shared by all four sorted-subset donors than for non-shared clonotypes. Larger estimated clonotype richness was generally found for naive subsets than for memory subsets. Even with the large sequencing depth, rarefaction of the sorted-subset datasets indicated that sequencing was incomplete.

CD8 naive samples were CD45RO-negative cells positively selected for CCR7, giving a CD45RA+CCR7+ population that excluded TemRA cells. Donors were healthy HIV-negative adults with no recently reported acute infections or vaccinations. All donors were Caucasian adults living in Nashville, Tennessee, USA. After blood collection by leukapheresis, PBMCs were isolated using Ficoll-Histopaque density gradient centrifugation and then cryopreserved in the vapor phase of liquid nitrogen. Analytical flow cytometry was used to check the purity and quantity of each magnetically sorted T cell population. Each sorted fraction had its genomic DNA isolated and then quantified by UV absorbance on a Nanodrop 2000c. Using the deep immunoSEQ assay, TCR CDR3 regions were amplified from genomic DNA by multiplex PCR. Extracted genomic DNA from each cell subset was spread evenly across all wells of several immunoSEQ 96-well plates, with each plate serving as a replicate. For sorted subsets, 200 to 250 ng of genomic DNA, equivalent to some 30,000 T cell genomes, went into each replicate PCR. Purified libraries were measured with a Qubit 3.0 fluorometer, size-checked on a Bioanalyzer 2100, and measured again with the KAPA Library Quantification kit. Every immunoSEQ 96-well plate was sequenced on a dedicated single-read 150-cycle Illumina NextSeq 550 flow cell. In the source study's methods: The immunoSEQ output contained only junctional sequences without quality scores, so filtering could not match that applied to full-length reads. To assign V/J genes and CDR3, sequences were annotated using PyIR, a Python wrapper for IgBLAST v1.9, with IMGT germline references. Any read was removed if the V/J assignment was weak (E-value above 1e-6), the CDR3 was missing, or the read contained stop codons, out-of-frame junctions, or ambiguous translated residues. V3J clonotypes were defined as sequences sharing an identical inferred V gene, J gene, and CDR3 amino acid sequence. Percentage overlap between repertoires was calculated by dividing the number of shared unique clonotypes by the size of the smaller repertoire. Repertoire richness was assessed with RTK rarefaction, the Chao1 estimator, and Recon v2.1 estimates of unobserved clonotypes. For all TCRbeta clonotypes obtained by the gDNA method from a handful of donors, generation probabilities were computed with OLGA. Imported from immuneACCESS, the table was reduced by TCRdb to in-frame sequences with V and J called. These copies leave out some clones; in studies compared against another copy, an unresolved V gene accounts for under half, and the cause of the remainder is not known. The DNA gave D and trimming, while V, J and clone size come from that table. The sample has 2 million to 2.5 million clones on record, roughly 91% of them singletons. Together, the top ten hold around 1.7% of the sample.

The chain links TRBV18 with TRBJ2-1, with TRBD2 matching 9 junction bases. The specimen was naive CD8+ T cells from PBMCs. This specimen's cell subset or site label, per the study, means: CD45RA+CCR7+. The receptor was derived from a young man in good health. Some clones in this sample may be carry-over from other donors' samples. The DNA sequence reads TGTGCCAGCTCACCACCTAACATAGCGGGAGTCGGAAATGAGCAGTTCTTC. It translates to CASSPPNIAGVGNEQFF.